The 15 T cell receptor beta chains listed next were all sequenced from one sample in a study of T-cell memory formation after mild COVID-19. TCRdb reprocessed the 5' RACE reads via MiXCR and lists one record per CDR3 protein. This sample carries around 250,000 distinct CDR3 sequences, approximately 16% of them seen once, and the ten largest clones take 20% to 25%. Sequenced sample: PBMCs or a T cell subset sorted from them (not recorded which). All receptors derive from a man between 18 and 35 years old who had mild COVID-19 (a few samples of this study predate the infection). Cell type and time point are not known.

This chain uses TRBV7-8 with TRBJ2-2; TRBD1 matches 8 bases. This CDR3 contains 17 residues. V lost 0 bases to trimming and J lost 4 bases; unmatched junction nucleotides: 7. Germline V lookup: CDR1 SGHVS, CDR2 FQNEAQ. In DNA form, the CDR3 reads TGTGCCAGCAGCTTAGCGGAAGGGACAGGTCGCACCGGGGAGCTGTTTTTT. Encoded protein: CASSLAEGTGRTGELFF.

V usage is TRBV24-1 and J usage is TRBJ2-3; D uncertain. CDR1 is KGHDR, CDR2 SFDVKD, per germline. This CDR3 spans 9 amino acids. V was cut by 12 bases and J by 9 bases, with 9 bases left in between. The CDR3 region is CAANRTQYF. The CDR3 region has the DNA TGTGCCGCCAATAGGACGCAGTATTTT.

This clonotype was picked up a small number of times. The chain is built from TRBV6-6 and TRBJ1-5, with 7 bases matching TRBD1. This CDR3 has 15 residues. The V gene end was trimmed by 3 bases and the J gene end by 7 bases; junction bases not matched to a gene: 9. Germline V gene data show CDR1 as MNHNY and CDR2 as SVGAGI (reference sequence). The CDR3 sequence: CASSYEGALGQPQHF. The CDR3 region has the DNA TGTGCCAGCAGTTATGAGGGGGCGCTCGGACAGCCCCAGCATTTT.

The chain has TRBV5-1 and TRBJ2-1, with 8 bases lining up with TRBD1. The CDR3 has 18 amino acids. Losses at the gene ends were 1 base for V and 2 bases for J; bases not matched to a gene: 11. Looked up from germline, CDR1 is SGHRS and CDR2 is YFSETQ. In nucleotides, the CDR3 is TGCGCCAGCAGCTTGAGGACTCTGGGACAGGCAGCCTACAATGAGCAGTTCTTC. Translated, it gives CASSLRTLGQAAYNEQFF.

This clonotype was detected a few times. The CDR3 nucleotides read TGCAGTGCTAGACGGGGACAGAGCTCCTACGAGCAGTACGTC. The encoded protein is CSARRGQSSYEQYV. The chain recombines TRBV20-1 with TRBJ2-7, with 7 bases aligning to TRBD1. V was pared by 2 bases and J by 0 bases, with 4 bases of the junction left unmatched. The CDR3 covers 14 residues. Germline V gene data show CDR1 as DFQATT and CDR2 as SNEGSKA (reference sequence).

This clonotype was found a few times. CDR3 sequence reads: CASSPWVAGNEQFF. CDR3 DNA: TGTGCCAGCAGCCCCTGGGTAGCGGGCAATGAGCAGTTCTTC. J is TRBJ2-1 and V is TRBV3-1; TRBD2 aligns across 7 bases. The trim removed 4 bases at V and 6 bases at J, leaving 6 bases unmatched. Per germline, CDR1 LGHDT and CDR2 YNNKEL (reference sequence). CDR3 length: 14 residues.

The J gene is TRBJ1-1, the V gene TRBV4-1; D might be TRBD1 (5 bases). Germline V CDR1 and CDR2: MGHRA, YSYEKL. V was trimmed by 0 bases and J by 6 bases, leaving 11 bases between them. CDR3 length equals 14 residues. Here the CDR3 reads CASSQDYGAAEAFF. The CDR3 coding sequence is TGCGCCAGCAGCCAAGATTACGGGGCGGCTGAAGCTTTCTTT.

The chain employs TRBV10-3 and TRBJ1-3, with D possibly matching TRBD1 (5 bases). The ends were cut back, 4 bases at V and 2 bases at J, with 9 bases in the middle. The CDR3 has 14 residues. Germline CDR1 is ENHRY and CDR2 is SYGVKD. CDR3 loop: CAISAGTAGNTIYF. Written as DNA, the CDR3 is TGTGCCATCAGTGCCGGGACGGCTGGAAACACCATATATTTT.

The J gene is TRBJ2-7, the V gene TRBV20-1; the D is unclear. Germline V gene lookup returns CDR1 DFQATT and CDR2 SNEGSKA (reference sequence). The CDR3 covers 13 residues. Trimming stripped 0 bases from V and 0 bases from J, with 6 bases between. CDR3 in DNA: TGCAGTGCTAGAGAGGAACACTCCTACGAGCAGTACGTC. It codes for CSAREEHSYEQYV.

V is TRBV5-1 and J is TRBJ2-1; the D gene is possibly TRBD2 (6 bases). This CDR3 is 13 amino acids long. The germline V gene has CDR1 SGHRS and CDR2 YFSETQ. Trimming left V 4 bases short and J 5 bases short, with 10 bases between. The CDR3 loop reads CASSGDLNNEQFF. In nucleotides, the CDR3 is TGCGCCAGCAGCGGGGACTTAAACAATGAGCAGTTCTTC.

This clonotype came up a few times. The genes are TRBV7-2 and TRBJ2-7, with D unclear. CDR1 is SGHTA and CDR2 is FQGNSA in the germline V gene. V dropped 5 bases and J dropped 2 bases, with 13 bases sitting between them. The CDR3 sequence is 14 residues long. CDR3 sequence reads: CASSPSDGTYEQYF. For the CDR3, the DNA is TGTGCCAGCAGCCCCTCGGACGGTACCTACGAGCAGTACTTC.

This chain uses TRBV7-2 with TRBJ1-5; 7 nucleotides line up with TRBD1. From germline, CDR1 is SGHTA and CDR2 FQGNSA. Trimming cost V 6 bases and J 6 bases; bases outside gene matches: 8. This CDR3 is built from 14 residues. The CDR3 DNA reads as TGTGCCAGCAGTCAGTCCTACAGGGGTCAGCCCCAGCATTTT. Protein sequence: CASSQSYRGQPQHF.

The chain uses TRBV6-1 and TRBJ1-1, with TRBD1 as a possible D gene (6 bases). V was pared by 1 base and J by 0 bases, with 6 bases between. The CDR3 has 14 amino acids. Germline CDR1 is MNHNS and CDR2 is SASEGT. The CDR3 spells CASSEGTVNTEAFF. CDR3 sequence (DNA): TGTGCCAGCAGTGAAGGGACAGTGAACACTGAAGCTTTCTTT.

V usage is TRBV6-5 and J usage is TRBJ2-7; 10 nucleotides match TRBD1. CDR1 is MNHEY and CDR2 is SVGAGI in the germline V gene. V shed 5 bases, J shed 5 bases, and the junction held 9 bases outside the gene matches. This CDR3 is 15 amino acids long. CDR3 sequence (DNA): TGTGCCAGCAGTCCGGCGGGACAGGGGAGGCACGAGCAGTACTTC. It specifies CASSPAGQGRHEQYF.

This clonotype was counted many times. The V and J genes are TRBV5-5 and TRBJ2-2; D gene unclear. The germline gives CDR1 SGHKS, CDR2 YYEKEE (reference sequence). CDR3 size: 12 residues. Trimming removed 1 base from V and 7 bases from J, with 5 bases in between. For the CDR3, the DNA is TGTGCCAGCAGCTTGTATATCGGGGAGCTGTTTTTT. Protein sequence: CASSLYIGELFF.